This T cell receptor (beta chain) was sequenced in a study of blood T cell repertoires in COVID-19. Study at large: The samples span acute and convalescent COVID-19 from the United States, Italy and Spain. PBMCs, B-cell-depleted T cells, or T cells were the source of the cDNA or gDNA that made up the material.

Assay used: immunoSEQ multiplex PCR; TCRdb lists only in-frame clones, some missing. Here the sample spans 150,000 or so clones, more than 80% being singletons. The CDR3 consists of 15 residues. The ends lost 1 base at V and 3 bases at J; junction bases unmatched: 7. Per germline, CDR1 SGHRS and CDR2 YFSETQ. The TCR sequence derives from a man aged 45-60 years with acute or convalescent COVID-19. Sequencing was done on a sample of peripheral blood. The rearrangement links TRBV5-1 to TRBJ2-7; 7 nucleotides align to TRBD1. CDR3 in DNA: TGCGCCAGCAGCTTGCCAGCCACAGGGGACTACGAGCAGTACTTC. Its translation is CASSLPATGDYEQYF.